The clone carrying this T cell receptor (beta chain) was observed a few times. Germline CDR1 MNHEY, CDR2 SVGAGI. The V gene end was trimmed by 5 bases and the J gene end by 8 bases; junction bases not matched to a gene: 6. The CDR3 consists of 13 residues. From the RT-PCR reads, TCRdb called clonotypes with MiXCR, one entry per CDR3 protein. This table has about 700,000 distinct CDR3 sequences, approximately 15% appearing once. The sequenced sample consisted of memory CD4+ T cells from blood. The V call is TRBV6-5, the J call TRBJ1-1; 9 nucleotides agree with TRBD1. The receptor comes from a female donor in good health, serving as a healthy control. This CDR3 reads CASSLTGGREAFF. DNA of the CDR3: TGTGCCAGCAGTCTAACAGGGGGCAGGGAAGCTTTCTTT.